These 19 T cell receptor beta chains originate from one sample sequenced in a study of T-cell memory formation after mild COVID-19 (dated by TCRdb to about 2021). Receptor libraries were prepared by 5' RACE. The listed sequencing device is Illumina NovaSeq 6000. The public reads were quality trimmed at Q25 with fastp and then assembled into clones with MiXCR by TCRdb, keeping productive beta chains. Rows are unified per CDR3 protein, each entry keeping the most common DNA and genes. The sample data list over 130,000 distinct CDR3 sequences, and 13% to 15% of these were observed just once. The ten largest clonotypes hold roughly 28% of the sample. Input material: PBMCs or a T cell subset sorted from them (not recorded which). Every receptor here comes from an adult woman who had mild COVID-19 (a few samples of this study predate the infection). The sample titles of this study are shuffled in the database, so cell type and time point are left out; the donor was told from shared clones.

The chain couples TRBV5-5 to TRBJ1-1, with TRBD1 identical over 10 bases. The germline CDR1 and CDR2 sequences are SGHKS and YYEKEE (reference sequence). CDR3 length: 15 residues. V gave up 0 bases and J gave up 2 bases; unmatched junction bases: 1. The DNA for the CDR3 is TGTGCCAGCAGCTTGGGGACAGGGGGAAACACTGAAGCTTTCTTT. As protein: CASSLGTGGNTEAFF.

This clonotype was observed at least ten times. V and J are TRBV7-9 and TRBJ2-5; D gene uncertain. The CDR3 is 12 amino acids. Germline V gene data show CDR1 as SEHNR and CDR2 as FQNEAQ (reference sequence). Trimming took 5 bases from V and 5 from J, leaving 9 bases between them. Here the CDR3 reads CASSNPGETQYF. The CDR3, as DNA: TGTGCCAGCAGCAACCCCGGGGAGACCCAGTACTTC.

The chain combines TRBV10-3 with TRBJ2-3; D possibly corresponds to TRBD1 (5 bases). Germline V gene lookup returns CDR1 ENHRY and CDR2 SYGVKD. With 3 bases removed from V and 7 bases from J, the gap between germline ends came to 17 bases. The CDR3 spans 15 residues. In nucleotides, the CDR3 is TGTGCCATCAGTGACCTCGACAGATCTAGGTATACGCAGTATTTT. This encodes CAISDLDRSRYTQYF.

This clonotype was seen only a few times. CDR3 bases: TGCGCCAGCAGCCAAGGACTAGCGGCCGTGGGGGAGCAGTACTTC. Amino acid sequence: CASSQGLAAVGEQYF. This chain links TRBV4-3 with TRBJ2-7; 9 bases map to TRBD2. This CDR3 has 15 residues. The germline V gene encodes CDR1 LGHNA and CDR2 YSLEER. V lost 1 base, J lost 7 bases, and 8 bases stayed unmatched.

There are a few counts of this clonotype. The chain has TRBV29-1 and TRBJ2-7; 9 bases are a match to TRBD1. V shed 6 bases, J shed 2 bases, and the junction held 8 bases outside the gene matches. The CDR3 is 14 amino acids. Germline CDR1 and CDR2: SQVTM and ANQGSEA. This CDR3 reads CSVAGQGRPYEQYF. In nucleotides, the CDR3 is TGCAGCGTGGCTGGACAGGGGAGACCCTACGAGCAGTACTTC.

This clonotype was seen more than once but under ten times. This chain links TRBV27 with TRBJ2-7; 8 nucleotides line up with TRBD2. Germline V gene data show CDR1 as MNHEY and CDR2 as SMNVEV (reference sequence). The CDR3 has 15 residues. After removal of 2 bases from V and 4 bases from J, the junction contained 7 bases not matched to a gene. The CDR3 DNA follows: TGTGCCAGCAGTTTACGGGGGGGCGGGTTGTACGAGCAGTACTTC. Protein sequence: CASSLRGGGLYEQYF.

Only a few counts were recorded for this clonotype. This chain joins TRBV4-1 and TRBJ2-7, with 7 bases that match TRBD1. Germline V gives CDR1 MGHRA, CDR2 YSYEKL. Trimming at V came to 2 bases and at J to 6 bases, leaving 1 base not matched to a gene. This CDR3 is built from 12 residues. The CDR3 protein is CASSQSGGEQYF. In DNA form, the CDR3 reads TGCGCCAGCAGCCAATCAGGGGGCGAGCAGTACTTC.

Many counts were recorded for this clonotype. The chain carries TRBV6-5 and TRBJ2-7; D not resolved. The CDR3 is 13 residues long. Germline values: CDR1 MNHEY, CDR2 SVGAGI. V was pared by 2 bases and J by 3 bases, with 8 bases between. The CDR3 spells CASSYRLYYEQYF. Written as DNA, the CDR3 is TGTGCCAGCAGTTACCGCCTTTACTACGAGCAGTACTTC.

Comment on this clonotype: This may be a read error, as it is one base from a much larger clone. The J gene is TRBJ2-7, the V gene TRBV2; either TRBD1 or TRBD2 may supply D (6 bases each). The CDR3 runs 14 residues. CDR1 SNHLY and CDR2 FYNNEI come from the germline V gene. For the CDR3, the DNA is TGTGACAGCAGTGAAGGAGGGGGCTCCTACGAGCAGTACTTC. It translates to CDSSEGGGSYEQYF.

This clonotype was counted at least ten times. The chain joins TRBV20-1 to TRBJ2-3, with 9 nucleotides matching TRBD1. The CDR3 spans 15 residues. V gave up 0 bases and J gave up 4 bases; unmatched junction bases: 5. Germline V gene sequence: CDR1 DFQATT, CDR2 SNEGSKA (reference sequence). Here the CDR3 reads CSAREAGQGADTQYF. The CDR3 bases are TGCAGTGCTAGAGAAGCGGGACAGGGAGCAGATACGCAGTATTTT.

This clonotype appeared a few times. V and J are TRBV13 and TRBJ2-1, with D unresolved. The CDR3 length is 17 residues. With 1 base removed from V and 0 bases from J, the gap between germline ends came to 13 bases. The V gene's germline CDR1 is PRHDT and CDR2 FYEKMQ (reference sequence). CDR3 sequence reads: CASSLVAGPSSYNEQFF. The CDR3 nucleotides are TGTGCCAGCAGCTTAGTTGCAGGTCCTAGCTCCTACAATGAGCAGTTCTTC.

This CDR3 reads CASSLSPISSYEQYF. CDR3 nucleotide sequence: TGTGCCAGCAGCCTGAGCCCCATAAGCTCCTACGAGCAGTACTTC. The chain employs TRBV9 and TRBJ2-7; the D is unclear. The germline V gene encodes CDR1 SGDLS and CDR2 YYNGEE. Trimming pared 4 bases from V and 0 bases from J, leaving 14 bases between. The CDR3 loop spans 15 amino acids.

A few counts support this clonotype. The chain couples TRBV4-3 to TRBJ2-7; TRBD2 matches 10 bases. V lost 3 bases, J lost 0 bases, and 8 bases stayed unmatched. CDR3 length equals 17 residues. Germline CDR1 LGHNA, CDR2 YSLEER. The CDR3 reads CASSQGISGRPSYEQYF. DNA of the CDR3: TGCGCCAGCAGCCAGGGGATTAGCGGGAGGCCCTCCTACGAGCAGTACTTC.

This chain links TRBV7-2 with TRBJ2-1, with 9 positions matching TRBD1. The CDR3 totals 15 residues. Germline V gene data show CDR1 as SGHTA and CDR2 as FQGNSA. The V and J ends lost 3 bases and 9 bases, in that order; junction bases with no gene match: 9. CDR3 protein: CASSFPTGGYIEQFF. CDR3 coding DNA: TGTGCCAGCAGCTTCCCGACAGGGGGATATATTGAGCAGTTCTTC.

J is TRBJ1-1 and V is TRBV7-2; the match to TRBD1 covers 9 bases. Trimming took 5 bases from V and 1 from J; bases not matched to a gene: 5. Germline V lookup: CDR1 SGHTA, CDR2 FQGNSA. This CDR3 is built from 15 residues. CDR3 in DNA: TGTGCCAGCAGCATCTCGGGACAGGGGAACACTGAAGCTTTCTTT. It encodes CASSISGQGNTEAFF.

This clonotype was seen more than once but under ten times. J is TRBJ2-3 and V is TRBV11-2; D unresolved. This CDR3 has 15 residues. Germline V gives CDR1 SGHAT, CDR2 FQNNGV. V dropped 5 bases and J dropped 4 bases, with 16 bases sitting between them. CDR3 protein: CASSDGPFGADTQYF. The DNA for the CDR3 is TGTGCCAGCAGCGACGGACCATTTGGGGCAGATACGCAGTATTTT.

CDR3 sequence (DNA): TGTGCCAGCAGGGCCCCCTCCTACAATGAGCAGTTCTTC. It encodes CASRAPSYNEQFF. The chain recombines TRBV12-3 or TRBV12-4 with TRBJ2-1; D gene ambiguous. With 6 bases removed from V and 0 bases from J, the gap between germline ends came to 6 bases. The CDR3 runs to 13 residues.

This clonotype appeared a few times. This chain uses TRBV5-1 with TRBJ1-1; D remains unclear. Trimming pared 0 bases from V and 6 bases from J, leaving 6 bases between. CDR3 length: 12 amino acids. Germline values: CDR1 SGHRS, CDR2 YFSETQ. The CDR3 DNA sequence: TGCGCCAGCAGCTTGGCTTGGCCTGAAGCTTTCTTT. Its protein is CASSLAWPEAFF.

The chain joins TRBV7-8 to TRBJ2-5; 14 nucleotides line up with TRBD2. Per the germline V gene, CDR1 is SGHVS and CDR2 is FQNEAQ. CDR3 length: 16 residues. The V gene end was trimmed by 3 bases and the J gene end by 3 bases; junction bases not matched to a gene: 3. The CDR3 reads CASSFGLAGGKETQYF. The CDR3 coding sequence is TGTGCCAGCAGCTTCGGACTAGCGGGGGGTAAAGAGACCCAGTACTTC. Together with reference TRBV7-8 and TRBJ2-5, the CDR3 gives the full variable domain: GAGVSQSPRYKVAKRGQDVALRCDPISGHVSLFWYQQALGQGPEFLTYFQNEAQLDKSGLPSDRFFAERPEGSVSTLKIQRTQQEDSAVYLCASSFGLAGGKETQYFGPGTRLLVL.